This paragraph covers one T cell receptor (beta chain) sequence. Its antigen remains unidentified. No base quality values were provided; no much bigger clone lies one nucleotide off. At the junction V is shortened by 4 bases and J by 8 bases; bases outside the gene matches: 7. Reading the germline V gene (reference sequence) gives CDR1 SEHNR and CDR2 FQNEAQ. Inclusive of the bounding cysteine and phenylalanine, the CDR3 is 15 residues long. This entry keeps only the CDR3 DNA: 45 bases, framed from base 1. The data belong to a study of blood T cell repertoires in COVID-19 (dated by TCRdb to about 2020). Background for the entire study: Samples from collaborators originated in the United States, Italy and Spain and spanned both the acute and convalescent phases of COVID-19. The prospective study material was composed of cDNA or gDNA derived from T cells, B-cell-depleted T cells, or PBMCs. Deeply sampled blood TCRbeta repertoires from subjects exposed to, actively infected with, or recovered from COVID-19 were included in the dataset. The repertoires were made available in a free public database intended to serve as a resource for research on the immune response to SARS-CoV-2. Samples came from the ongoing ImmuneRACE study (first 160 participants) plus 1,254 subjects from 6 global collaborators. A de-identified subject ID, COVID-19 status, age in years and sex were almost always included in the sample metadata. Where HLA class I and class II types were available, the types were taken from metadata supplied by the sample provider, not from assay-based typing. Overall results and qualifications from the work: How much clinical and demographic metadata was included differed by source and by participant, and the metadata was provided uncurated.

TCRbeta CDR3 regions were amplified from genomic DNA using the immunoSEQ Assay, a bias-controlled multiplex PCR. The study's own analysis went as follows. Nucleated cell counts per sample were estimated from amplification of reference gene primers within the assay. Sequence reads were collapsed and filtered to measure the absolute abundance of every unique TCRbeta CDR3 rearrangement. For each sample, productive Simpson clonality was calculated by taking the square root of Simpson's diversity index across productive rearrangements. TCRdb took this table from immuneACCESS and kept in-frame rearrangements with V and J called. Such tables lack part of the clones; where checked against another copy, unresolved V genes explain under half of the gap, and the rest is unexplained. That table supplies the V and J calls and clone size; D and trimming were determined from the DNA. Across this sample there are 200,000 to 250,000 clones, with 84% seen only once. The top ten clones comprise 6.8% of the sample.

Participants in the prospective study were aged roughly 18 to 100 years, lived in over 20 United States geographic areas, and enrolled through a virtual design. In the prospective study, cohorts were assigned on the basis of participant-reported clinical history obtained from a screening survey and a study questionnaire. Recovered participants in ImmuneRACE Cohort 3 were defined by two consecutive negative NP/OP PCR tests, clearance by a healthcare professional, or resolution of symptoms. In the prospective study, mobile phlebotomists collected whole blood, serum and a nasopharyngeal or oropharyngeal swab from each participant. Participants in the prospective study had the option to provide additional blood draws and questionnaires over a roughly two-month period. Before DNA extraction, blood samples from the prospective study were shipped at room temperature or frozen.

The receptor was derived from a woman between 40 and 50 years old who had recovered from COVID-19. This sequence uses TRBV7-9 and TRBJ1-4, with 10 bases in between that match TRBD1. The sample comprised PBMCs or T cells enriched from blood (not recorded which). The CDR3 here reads CASSSDRGTTEKLFF. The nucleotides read TGTGCCAGCAGCTCGGACAGGGGGACCACAGAAAAACTGTTTTTT.